The sequence of this T cell receptor beta chain was determined in a study of blood T cell repertoires in COVID-19. Study details: Acute-phase and convalescent COVID-19 samples originated in the United States, Italy and Spain.

Sequencing used immunoSEQ multiplex PCR; TCRdb keeps in-frame clones, though not all of them. The sample records roughly 190,000 clones, 75% to 85% being singletons. Germline assignment: CDR1 LGHNT and CDR2 FRNRAP. This CDR3 spans 13 amino acids. Germline trimming cut 8 bases from V and 5 bases from J; bases unmatched to any gene: 7. This clone was observed once. The source material was peripheral blood. The origin of this receptor is a man in his fifties or sixties with acute or convalescent COVID-19. This sequence joins TRBV12-5 and TRBJ1-2; 8 bases map to TRBD1. CDR3 loop: CASLSGGGYGYTF. The CDR3 DNA sequence: TGTGCTAGTTTGTCAGGGGGCGGGTATGGCTACACCTTC.